This T cell receptor beta chain was recovered during a study of CD8 T cells in Susac syndrome. Reverse transcription of roughly 0.45 to 1 ug RNA was performed with random hexamers. Amplification of TCR beta CDR3 spanned 54 Vbeta and 13 Jbeta via immunoSEQ multiplex PCR. MiXCR, applied by TCRdb to the immunoSEQ multiplex PCR reads, yields one record per CDR3 protein. This sample has about 430,000 distinct CDR3 sequences; approximately 85% occur once, and the top ten carry about 0.1%. CD8+ and CD4+ T cells circulating in blood were sequenced for TCR beta. Each multiple sclerosis control was a treatment-naive patient with relapsing-remitting disease that was either stable or active. The V end was cut by 5 bases, the J end by 5 bases, with 13 bases between. This CDR3 is 14 amino acids long. Germline values: CDR1 LGHDT, CDR2 YNNKEL (reference sequence).

The chain uses TRBV3-1 and TRBJ1-5; tentatively, D is TRBD1 (5 bases). This TCR came from a human donor with multiple sclerosis. Sequenced input: CD8+ T cells from PBMCs. The CDR3 DNA reads TGTGCCAGCAGCACGGGGGAGGGAGATCAGCCCCAGCATTTT. This encodes CASSTGEGDQPQHF.